The TCR beta chain under discussion was sequenced for a study of blood T cell repertoires in COVID-19. Whole-study context: T cells, B-cell-depleted T cells, or PBMCs supplied cDNA or gDNA.

CDR3 length: 15 amino acids. Losses at the gene ends were 4 bases for V and 0 bases for J; bases not matched to a gene: 4. CDR1 is SGHNT and CDR2 is YYREEE in the germline V gene (reference sequence). Individuals aged about 18 to 90 years were recruited from 24 US areas. Cohort allocation depended upon clinical history that participants reported. The study recruited exposed participants who had met a COVID-19 case within 2 weeks before entry. TCRdb's table, derived via immunoSEQ multiplex PCR, lists solely in-frame clones and lacks some. The sample yields hundreds of thousands of clones, around 84% seen once.

The V call is TRBV5-4, the J call TRBJ1-3, with 7 bases lining up with TRBD1. The specimen was PBMCs or T cells enriched from blood (not recorded which). This receptor was identified in a man aged 40-49 years who had been exposed to COVID-19. The CDR3 reads CASSQGVGSGNTIYF. In nucleotides, the CDR3 is TGTGCCAGCAGCCAGGGGGTAGGCTCTGGAAACACCATATATTTT.